These 3 T cell receptor beta chains came from one sample sequenced in a study of Ad26.COV2.S vaccination and SARS-CoV-2 variants. This table comes from immunoSEQ multiplex PCR, and its TCRdb copy is limited to in-frame clones, with some not included. The table shows about 180,000 clones, with 87% occurring only once. The sample here was peripheral blood, taken after recovery from COVID-19. The receptors come from a human donor who had recovered from COVID-19.

The chain couples TRBV27 to TRBJ2-7; the match to TRBD1 covers 7 bases. CDR1 is MNHEY, CDR2 SMNVEV, per germline (reference sequence). The CDR3 totals 13 residues. The junction had 6 bases not matched to a gene; V was cut back by 5 bases and J by 5 bases. CDR3 bases: TGTGCCAGCAGTCTCGGGACAGTCGACGAGCAGTACTTC. Protein product: CASSLGTVDEQYF.

This sequence joins TRBV5-1 and TRBJ1-4, with no clear D. The CDR3 length is 13 residues. The V end lost 7 bases, the J end lost 5 bases, and 12 bases lay between the germline ends. Germline V gene data show CDR1 as SGHRS and CDR2 as YFSETQ. As DNA, the CDR3 is TGCGCCAGCGGTTCCAGACCCAATGAAAAACTGTTTTTT. This encodes CASGSRPNEKLFF.

This chain links TRBV2 with TRBJ1-2, with D maybe TRBD1 (5 bases). V was trimmed by 1 base and J by 8 bases, leaving 11 bases between them. This CDR3 has 13 amino acids. Germline V gene data show CDR1 as SNHLY and CDR2 as FYNNEI. The DNA for the CDR3 is TGTGCCAGCAGTGAAGAAAGGGGCAACGGCTACACCTTC. Its translation: CASSEERGNGYTF.